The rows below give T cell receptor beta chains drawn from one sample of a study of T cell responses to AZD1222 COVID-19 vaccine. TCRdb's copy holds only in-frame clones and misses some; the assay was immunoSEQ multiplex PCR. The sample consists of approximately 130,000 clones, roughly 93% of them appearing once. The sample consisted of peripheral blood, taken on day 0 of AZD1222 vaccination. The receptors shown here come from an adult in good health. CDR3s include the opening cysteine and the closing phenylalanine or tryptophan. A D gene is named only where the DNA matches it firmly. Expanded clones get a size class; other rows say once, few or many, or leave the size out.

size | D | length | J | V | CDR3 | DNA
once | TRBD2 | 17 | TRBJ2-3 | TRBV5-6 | CASSFLRLAGATDTQYF | TGTGCCAGCAGCTTTCTTCGACTAGCGGGAGCTACAGATACGCAGTATTTT
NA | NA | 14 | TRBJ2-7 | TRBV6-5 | CASGGRDLSYEQYF | TGTGCCAGCGGGGGCCGGGATTTGTCCTACGAGCAGTACTTC
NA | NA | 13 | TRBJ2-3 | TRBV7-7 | CASSLAFTDTQYF | TGTGCTAGCAGCTTAGCGTTCACGGATACGCAGTATTTT
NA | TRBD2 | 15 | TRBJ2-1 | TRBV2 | CATRRGSGTGNEQFF | TGTGCCACCCGGAGGGGAAGCGGGACCGGTAATGAGCAGTTCTTC
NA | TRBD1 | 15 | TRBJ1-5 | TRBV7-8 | CASSLGQGLGQPQHF | TGTGCCAGCAGCTTGGGACAGGGTCTCGGTCAGCCCCAGCATTTT
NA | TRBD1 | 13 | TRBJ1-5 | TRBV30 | CAWADRENQPQHF | TGTGCCTGGGCAGACAGGGAGAATCAGCCCCAGCATTTT
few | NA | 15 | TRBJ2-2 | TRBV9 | CASSVELFNTGELFF | TGTGCCAGCAGCGTAGAACTATTCAACACCGGGGAGCTGTTTTTT
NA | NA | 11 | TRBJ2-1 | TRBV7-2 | CASSLGIGKFF | TGTGCCAGCAGCTTAGGGATAGGCAAGTTCTTC
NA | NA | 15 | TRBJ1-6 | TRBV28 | CASKVWASQNSPLHF | TGTGCCAGCAAAGTTTGGGCCTCGCAAAATTCACCCCTCCACTTT
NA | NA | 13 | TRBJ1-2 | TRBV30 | CAWTSGGNYGYTF | TGTGCCTGGACGTCGGGCGGAAACTATGGCTACACCTTC
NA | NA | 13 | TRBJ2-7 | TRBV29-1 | CSVPSGGERLQYF | TGCAGCGTGCCCTCGGGCGGGGAGAGACTGCAGTACTTC
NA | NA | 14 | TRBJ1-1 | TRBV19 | CASSTGGWSTEAFF | TGTGCCAGTAGTACGGGGGGATGGAGCACTGAAGCTTTCTTT
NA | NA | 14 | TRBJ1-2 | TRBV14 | CASSQTDSFYGYTF | TGTGCCAGCAGCCAAACCGACAGTTTCTATGGCTACACCTTC
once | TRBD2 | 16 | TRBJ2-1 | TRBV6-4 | CASSRILAGGGNEQFF | TGTGCCAGCAGTAGGATTCTAGCGGGAGGGGGCAATGAGCAGTTCTTC